One sample yielded the 13 T cell receptor beta chains listed below, sequenced in a study of follicular helper T cells after annual influenza vaccination. Regarding time point: 2015-2016 season, pre-vaccination. Sequencing used immunoSEQ multiplex PCR; TCRdb keeps in-frame clones, though not all of them. The sample lists some 10,000 clones, over 70% occurring once. The material sequenced was CXCR5+ CD38- circulating T follicular helper cells from blood, taken on the day of influenza vaccination. Sample subset: circulating Tfh, non-naive CD4+CXCR5+PD-1+ (ICOS+CD38+ or ICOS-CD38-). Source of these receptors: an adult who received the influenza vaccine.

The V gene is TRBV11-3, the J gene TRBJ1-5; no reliable D call. Germline-derived CDR1 and CDR2 are SGHNT and YENEEA. The germline V and J ends were trimmed by 5 bases and 2 bases, with 10 bases remaining between them. The CDR3 is 14 amino acids. CDR3 residues: CASSRVNGNQPQHF. CDR3 sequence (DNA): TGTGCCAGCAGCAGAGTAAACGGCAATCAGCCCCAGCATTTT.

This clone was detected only once. V gene TRBV7-9 combines with J gene TRBJ2-2; the D call may be TRBD1 or TRBD2 (5 bases each). CDR3 length equals 16 residues. Trimming shortened V by 5 bases and J by 6 bases, and 19 bases separated the two germline ends. CDR1 is SEHNR and CDR2 is FQNEAQ in the germline V gene (reference sequence). CDR3 loop: CASSLRTGRGPGELFF. The CDR3 DNA sequence: TGTGCCAGCAGCCTGCGGACTGGACGGGGACCCGGGGAGCTGTTTTTT.

The gene calls are TRBV6-6 and TRBJ1-3; 8 bases map to TRBD1. Germline V gene data show CDR1 as MNHNY and CDR2 as SVGAGI (reference sequence). The CDR3 contains 15 residues. V lost 6 bases to trimming and J lost 0 bases; unmatched junction nucleotides: 4. The CDR3 coding sequence is TGTGCCAGCAGCGACAGGGGTTCCTCTGGAAACACCATATATTTT. This gives the protein CASSDRGSSGNTIYF.

V usage is TRBV6-5 and J usage is TRBJ2-3; D ambiguous. Germline V CDR1 and CDR2: MNHEY, SVGAGI. Trimming removed 6 bases at V and 3 bases at J, with 7 bases between. CDR3 length: 12 amino acids. CDR3 in DNA: TGTGCCAGCAGAAGCCCTACAGATACGCAGTATTTT. Protein: CASRSPTDTQYF.

The chain joins TRBV7-9 to TRBJ1-2; D is undetermined. Germline lookup yields CDR1 SEHNR and CDR2 FQNEAQ (reference sequence). There are 16 residues in the CDR3. The V gene lost 7 bases and the J gene lost 4 bases, with 22 bases spanning the gap. The CDR3 region is CASNGNGRTDSYGYTF. In DNA form, the CDR3 reads TGTGCCAGCAATGGGAATGGCCGGACGGATTCCTATGGCTACACCTTC.

This sequence joins TRBV9 and TRBJ2-1; D might be TRBD1 (5 bases). This CDR3 has 14 residues. V lost 0 bases, J lost 6 bases, and 10 bases lay in between. Per the germline V gene, CDR1 is SGDLS and CDR2 is YYNGEE. The CDR3 loop is CASSVESRANEQFF. The CDR3 bases are TGTGCCAGCAGCGTAGAGAGCAGGGCCAATGAGCAGTTCTTC.

The rearrangement links TRBV5-1 to TRBJ1-2; perhaps TRBD1 as D (6 bases). The V end lost 4 bases, the J end lost 8 bases, and 18 bases lay between the germline ends. From germline, CDR1 is SGHRS and CDR2 YFSETQ. The length of the CDR3 is 14 residues. The CDR3 region has the DNA TGCGCCAGCAGCCCCGGAGGTCAGGGGTTCGGCTACACCTTC. This sequence encodes CASSPGGQGFGYTF. Drawing the rest from reference TRBV5-1 and TRBJ1-2, the complete variable domain is KAGVTQTPRYLIKTRGQQVTLSCSPISGHRSVSWYQQTPGQGLQFLFEYFSETQRNKGNFPGRFSGRQFSNSRSEMNVSTLELGDSALYLCASSPGGQGFGYTFGSGTRLTVV.

The rearrangement links TRBV5-1 to TRBJ1-3, with 7 bases fitting TRBD1. V was clipped by 4 bases and J by 3 bases; unmatched bases: 7. The germline V gene has CDR1 SGHRS and CDR2 YFSETQ. The CDR3 consists of 15 residues. The CDR3 here is CASSQQGTYGNTIYF. For the CDR3, the DNA is TGCGCCAGCAGCCAACAGGGGACTTATGGAAACACCATATATTTT.

V usage is TRBV5-1 and J usage is TRBJ2-1, with 11 positions matching TRBD2. Looked up from germline, CDR1 is SGHRS and CDR2 is YFSETQ. The ends lost 4 bases at V and 3 bases at J; junction bases unmatched: 6. The CDR3 covers 16 residues. The CDR3 loop is CASSAGTSGYYNEQFF. The CDR3, as DNA: TGCGCCAGCAGCGCCGGGACTAGCGGCTACTACAATGAGCAGTTCTTC.

The rearrangement links TRBV6-6 to TRBJ1-6; 7 nucleotides align to TRBD1. This CDR3 contains 14 residues. Germline CDR1 and CDR2: MNHNY and SVGAGI (reference sequence). J gave up 10 bases and V 2 bases, and 5 bases lay outside the gene matches. CDR3 amino acids: CASSYRQGESPLHF. The CDR3 bases are TGTGCCAGCAGTTACCGACAGGGTGAATCACCCCTCCACTTT.

V is TRBV5-4 and J is TRBJ1-4, with no clear D. Trimming left V 2 bases short and J 4 bases short, with 3 bases between. The V gene's germline CDR1 is SGHNT and CDR2 YYREEE (reference sequence). The CDR3 is made up of 12 amino acids. The CDR3 spells CASSFGNEKLFF. CDR3 DNA: TGTGCCAGCAGCTTCGGTAATGAAAAACTGTTTTTT.

The V call is TRBV7-9, the J call TRBJ2-1; D might be TRBD2 (5 bases). V gave up 1 base and J gave up 10 bases, with 20 bases separating them. This CDR3 has 16 residues. Germline values: CDR1 SEHNR, CDR2 FQNEAQ (reference sequence). CDR3: CASSLEGAVGQGEQFF. The CDR3 nucleotides read TGTGCCAGCAGCTTAGAGGGAGCAGTGGGCCAAGGGGAGCAGTTCTTC. The full variable domain, in which reference TRBV7-9 and TRBJ2-1 provide the parts outside the CDR3, is DTGVSQNPRHKITKRGQNVTFRCDPISEHNRLYWYRQTLGQGPEFLTYFQNEAQLEKSRLLSDRFSAERPKGSFSTLEIQRTEQGDSAMYLCASSLEGAVGQGEQFFGPGTRLTVL.

This clone was seen just once. The chain combines TRBV7-2 with TRBJ2-5; D remains unclear. Germline V gives CDR1 SGHTA, CDR2 FQGNSA. The CDR3 covers 14 residues. V was shortened by 1 base and J by 5 bases, with 11 bases between the two germline ends. The CDR3 DNA follows: TGTGCCAGCAGCTTAGTCGCTAGTAGGGAGACCCAGTACTTC. This sequence encodes CASSLVASRETQYF.